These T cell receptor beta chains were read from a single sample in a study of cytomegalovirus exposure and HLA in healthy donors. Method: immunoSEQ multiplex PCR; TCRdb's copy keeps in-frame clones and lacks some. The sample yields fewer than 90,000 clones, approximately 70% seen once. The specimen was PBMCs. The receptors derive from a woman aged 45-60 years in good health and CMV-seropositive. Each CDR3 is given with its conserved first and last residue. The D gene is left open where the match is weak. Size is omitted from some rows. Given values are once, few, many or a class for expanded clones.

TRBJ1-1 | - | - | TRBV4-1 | TGCGCCAGCAGCCATCCTACAGGTGACCCTATGAACACTGAAGCTTTCTTT | CASSHPTGDPMNTEAFF
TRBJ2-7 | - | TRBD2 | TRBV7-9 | TGTGCCAGCAGCTCGGGGACTAGCGGGGATTTTTCCTACGAGCAGTACTTC | CASSSGTSGDFSYEQYF
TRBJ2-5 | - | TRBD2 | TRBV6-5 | TGTGCCAGCAGTCCGGGACTAGCGGAGAAAGAGACCCAGTACTTC | CASSPGLAEKETQYF
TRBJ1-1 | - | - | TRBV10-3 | TGTGCCACCACGAGTACAGGGAATACTGAAGCTTTCTTT | CATTSTGNTEAFF
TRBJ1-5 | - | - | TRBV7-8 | TGTGCCAGCAGCTTCTTCAATGGACAGCTAAATCAGCCCCAGCATTTT | CASSFFNGQLNQPQHF
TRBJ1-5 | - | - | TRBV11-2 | TGTGCCAGCAGCCCCCTCGGGGGGGCTGATCAGCCCCAGCATTTT | CASSPLGGADQPQHF
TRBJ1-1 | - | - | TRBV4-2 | TGTGCCAGCAGCCAAGATTCGGCGGGGCTAGGCACTGAAGCTTTCTTT | CASSQDSAGLGTEAFF
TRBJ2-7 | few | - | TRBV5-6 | TGTGCCAGCAGCGGAGAGAGGGACTCCTACGAGCAGTACTTC | CASSGERDSYEQYF
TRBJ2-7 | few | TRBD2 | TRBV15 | TGTGCCACCAGCAGAGATAGCGGGGGGGCCTACGAGCAGTACTTC | CATSRDSGGAYEQYF
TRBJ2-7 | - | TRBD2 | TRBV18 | TGTGCCAGCTCACCAATAACGGGAGGGCCCTACGAGCAGTACTTC | CASSPITGGPYEQYF
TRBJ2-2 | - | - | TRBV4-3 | TGCGCCAGCAGCCAAGCTAGGTTCGGGTCCCTAGCCGGGGAGCTGTTTTTT | CASSQARFGSLAGELFF
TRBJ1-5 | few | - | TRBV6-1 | TGTGCCAGCATGGATAAGGGGTTGGGGAATCAGCCCCAGCATTTT | CASMDKGLGNQPQHF